What follows are 13 T cell receptor beta chains derived from one specimen sequenced in a study of shared clonotypes between healthy human individuals. Naive CD8 cells lacked CD45RO and underwent positive selection for CCR7, leaving out terminally differentiated effector memory CD45RA+ cells. Sequencing was performed with immunoSEQ multiplex PCR; in TCRdb, only in-frame clones are kept and a portion is missing. Of around 600,000 clones detected, roughly 98% appear once; the ten largest clones hold 0.3%. Input material: naive CD8+ T cells sorted from blood. Receptor source: a man aged 25-40 years in good health.

As to this clone: Other DNA sequences from this sample encode an identical CDR3 as well. The chain carries TRBV7-6 and TRBJ1-1; 8 nucleotides align to TRBD1. V trimming: 5 bases; J trimming: 1 base; junction bases outside the gene matches: 3. The CDR3 extends over 14 amino acids. From germline, CDR1 is SGHVS and CDR2 FNYEAQ. The CDR3 loop is CASSPGQANTEAFF. The CDR3 DNA follows: TGTGCCAGCAGCCCGGGACAGGCGAACACTGAAGCTTTCTTT.

The V and J genes are TRBV29-1 and TRBJ1-2; possible D gene TRBD1, 5 bases. The CDR3 has 12 amino acids. Germline values: CDR1 SQVTM, CDR2 ANQGSEA. The V end lost 4 bases, the J end lost 5 bases, and 11 bases lay between the germline ends. The CDR3 nucleotides read TGCAGCGTTGGGGGACCCTTTTATGGCTACACCTTC. The encoded protein is CSVGGPFYGYTF.

The rearrangement links TRBV5-8 to TRBJ2-7, with TRBD1 identical over 8 bases. This CDR3 has 17 amino acids. Germline assignment: CDR1 SGHTS and CDR2 YDEGEE. V lost 4 bases, J lost 0 bases, and 12 bases stayed unmatched. The CDR3: CASSTRQGLETSYEQYF. CDR3 DNA: TGTGCCAGCAGCACCCGACAGGGGCTCGAAACCTCCTACGAGCAGTACTTC.

This chain uses TRBV7-6 with TRBJ2-5, with a weak D call TRBD2 (5 bases). Per germline, CDR1 SGHVS and CDR2 FNYEAQ. Trimming removed 1 base from V and 5 bases from J, with 8 bases in between. The CDR3 is made up of 13 amino acids. CDR3 nucleotide sequence: TGTGCCAGCAGCTTAGATGGCGGGGAGACCCAGTACTTC. Protein: CASSLDGGETQYF.

The genes are TRBV27 and TRBJ2-3; D uncertain. V lost 2 bases and J lost 0, with 9 bases in between. The CDR3 is 15 residues long. Germline CDR1 MNHEY, CDR2 SMNVEV (reference sequence). As DNA, the CDR3 is TGTGCCAGCAGTTTAGACCCTGGGAGCACAGATACGCAGTATTTT. Its protein product is CASSLDPGSTDTQYF.

V and J are TRBV29-1 and TRBJ2-1; perhaps D is TRBD1 or TRBD2 (5 bases each). Trimming shortened V by 7 bases and J by 12 bases, and 22 bases separated the two germline ends. The CDR3 length is 13 residues. The germline V gene has CDR1 SQVTM and CDR2 ANQGSEA. In DNA, the CDR3 is TGCAGCGCCTGGGACCTGACCGGAGACGGGCAGTTCTTC. Its protein is CSAWDLTGDGQFF.

V gene TRBV10-3 combines with J gene TRBJ2-7; 12 nucleotides agree with TRBD2. CDR3 size: 14 residues. The J segment lost 4 bases and the V segment lost 3 bases, leaving 1 base of the junction unmatched. Germline CDR1 reads ENHRY; CDR2 reads SYGVKD. The CDR3 DNA reads TGTGCCATCAGTGAAACTAGCGGGAGGTACGAGCAGTACTTC. Translated: CAISETSGRYEQYF.

This clone was picked up one time. The V gene is TRBV7-6, the J gene TRBJ2-2; D is unresolved. Between the trimmed V and J ends, which lost 6 bases and 6 bases, there was a span of 11 bases. This CDR3 has 13 residues. Germline V lookup: CDR1 SGHVS, CDR2 FNYEAQ. The CDR3 coding sequence is TGTGCCAGCAGGTATACCGCCGCCGGGGAGCTGTTTTTT. Translation: CASRYTAAGELFF.

The count of this clone is one. The chain's CDR3 is CASSFPGGVNEQFF. The CDR3 region has the DNA TGTGCCAGCAGCTTTCCGGGAGGCGTCAATGAGCAGTTCTTC. V gene TRBV13 combines with J gene TRBJ2-1; 7 bases match TRBD2. The V gene end was trimmed by 3 bases and the J gene end by 6 bases; junction bases not matched to a gene: 5. This CDR3 region has 14 residues. Germline V gives CDR1 PRHDT, CDR2 FYEKMQ (reference sequence).

The genes are TRBV30 and TRBJ2-7; the D is unclear. The ends were cut back, 0 bases at V and 0 bases at J, with 15 bases in the middle. The CDR3 runs 16 residues. The germline V gene has CDR1 GTSNPN and CDR2 SVGIG (reference sequence). CDR3 sequence: CAWSVGIGKSSYEQYF. The CDR3, as DNA: TGTGCCTGGAGTGTTGGTATAGGGAAGAGCTCCTACGAGCAGTACTTC.

The chain is built from TRBV5-1 and TRBJ2-7, with 8 bases that match TRBD1. J was trimmed by 3 bases and V by 4 bases; bases with no gene match: 9. Germline values: CDR1 SGHRS, CDR2 YFSETQ. This CDR3 has 15 amino acids. This CDR3 is CASSLRDRTDYEQYF. The CDR3, as DNA: TGCGCCAGCAGCCTCCGGGACAGGACCGACTACGAGCAGTACTTC.

V is TRBV6-5 and J is TRBJ2-1, with 7 bases identical to TRBD2. This CDR3 is built from 15 residues. CDR1 is MNHEY, CDR2 SVGAGI, per germline. Trimming removed 6 bases from V and 5 bases from J; junction bases left unmatched: 10. CDR3 loop: CASRLTSRTNNEQFF. The CDR3 nucleotides are TGTGCCAGCAGACTGACTAGCCGAACCAACAATGAGCAGTTCTTC.

This sequence joins TRBV10-2 and TRBJ2-2; the D gene is possibly TRBD1 (5 bases). This CDR3 contains 14 residues. Trimming shortened V by 10 bases and J by 4 bases, and 16 bases separated the two germline ends. Germline lookup yields CDR1 WSHSY and CDR2 SAAADI. The CDR3 sequence: CATRASPSTGELFF. The CDR3, as DNA: TGCGCCACCAGGGCCTCTCCGAGCACCGGGGAGCTGTTTTTT.